This TCR beta chain stems from a study of breast tumors, draining lymph nodes, adjacent tissues. The study's findings and limits: Data only fit, rather than demonstrated, lymph node origin of most tumor T cells. Luminal-like breast cancer showed significantly greater tumor-nontumor repertoire similarity than basal-like breast cancer did.

As to this clonotype: What it binds is unknown.

TCRdb called the multiplex PCR reads again in MiXCR, with one record for every CDR3 protein. The repertoire includes approximately 63,000 distinct CDR3 sequences, roughly 59% of them detected once, and roughly 20% sits in the top ten. V lost 2 bases to trimming and J lost 7 bases; unmatched junction nucleotides: 5. This CDR3 is built from 14 residues. The clonotype comes from a female donor with breast cancer. Some clones in this sample may be carry-over from other donors' samples. This chain connects TRBV12-3 or TRBV12-4 to TRBJ1-2, with TRBD1 matching 9 bases. Sequenced: breast tumor tissue. CDR3: CASSLRQGVSGYTF. The CDR3 nucleotides read TGTGCCAGCAGTTTAAGACAGGGGGTTTCTGGCTACACCTTC.